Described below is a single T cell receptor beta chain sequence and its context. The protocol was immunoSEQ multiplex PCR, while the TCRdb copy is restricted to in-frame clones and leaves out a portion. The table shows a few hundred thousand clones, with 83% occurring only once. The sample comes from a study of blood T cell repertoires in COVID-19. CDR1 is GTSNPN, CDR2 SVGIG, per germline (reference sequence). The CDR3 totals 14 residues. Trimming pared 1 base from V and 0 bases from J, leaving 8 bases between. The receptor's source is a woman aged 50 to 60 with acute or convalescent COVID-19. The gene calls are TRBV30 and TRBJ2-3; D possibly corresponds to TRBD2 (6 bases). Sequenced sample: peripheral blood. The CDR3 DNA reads TGTGCCTGGAGTGACGGGACTAGCACAGATACGCAGTATTTT. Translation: CAWSDGTSTDTQYF.